Presented here are 21 T cell receptor beta chains from one specimen sequenced in a study of OX40 agonist ivuxolimab in advanced cancers. TCRdb keeps only in-frame clones here, not all; method: immunoSEQ multiplex PCR. The profile shows approximately 45,000 clones, almost 90% of them singletons. Sequenced here: CD4+ or CD8+ T cells sorted from blood, sampled in a trial of the OX40 agonist ivuxolimab. The source of these receptors is an adult with an advanced solid tumor such as melanoma, head and neck, liver or kidney cancer.

The chain joins TRBV14 to TRBJ1-1; D may be TRBD1 (6 bases). The CDR3 runs to 14 residues. Trimming removed 1 base from V and 8 bases from J, with 14 bases in between. Germline V lookup: CDR1 SGHDN, CDR2 FVKESK. For the CDR3, the DNA is TGTGCCAGCAGCCAAGTAGGGGGGTACAGAGAAGCTTTCTTT. This codes for CASSQVGGYREAFF.

This rearrangement joins TRBV5-1 to TRBJ2-5, with D unresolved. Between the trimmed V and J ends, which lost 1 base and 4 bases, there was a span of 8 bases. Germline assignment: CDR1 SGHRS and CDR2 YFSETQ. There are 13 residues in the CDR3. Here the CDR3 reads CASSLFVGETQYF. The DNA of the CDR3 is TGCGCCAGCAGCTTGTTCGTTGGAGAGACCCAGTACTTC.

This sequence joins TRBV27 and TRBJ2-2; D unresolved. From germline, CDR1 is MNHEY and CDR2 SMNVEV (reference sequence). The ends were cut back, 6 bases at V and 7 bases at J, with 15 bases in the middle. The CDR3 covers 14 residues. DNA for the CDR3: TGTGCCAGCAGCCCGCTAGGGCAAGTCGGGGAGCTGTTTTTT. Protein: CASSPLGQVGELFF.

The chain is built from TRBV5-1 and TRBJ2-1; TRBD2 aligns across 7 bases. Per the germline V gene, CDR1 is SGHRS and CDR2 is YFSETQ. The CDR3 consists of 14 residues. Trimming removed 5 bases from V and 5 bases from J; junction bases left unmatched: 7. The CDR3 spells CASSPGTIDNEQFF. The CDR3 nucleotides read TGCGCCAGCAGTCCCGGGACTATCGACAATGAGCAGTTCTTC.

The chain joins TRBV5-4 to TRBJ1-1, with 8 bases lining up with TRBD1. The trim removed 4 bases at V and 1 base at J, leaving 6 bases unmatched. Per the germline V gene, CDR1 is SGHNT and CDR2 is YYREEE (reference sequence). The length of the CDR3 is 15 residues. This chain's CDR3 is CASSNGQGGNTEAFF. As DNA, the CDR3 is TGTGCCAGCAGCAATGGACAGGGTGGGAACACTGAAGCTTTCTTT.

The chain has TRBV28 and TRBJ1-1; maybe TRBD1 (5 bases). This CDR3 has 15 residues. CDR1 MDHEN and CDR2 SYDVKM come from the germline V gene. V lost 5 bases and J lost 6, with 19 bases in between. The CDR3 protein is CASSPYRQPTSEAFF. In nucleotides, the CDR3 is TGTGCCAGCAGTCCATACAGGCAGCCAACTTCTGAAGCTTTCTTT.

The chain has TRBV4-2 and TRBJ2-3; D might be TRBD2 (5 bases). The V and J ends lost 2 bases and 2 bases respectively, with 11 bases between them. Germline CDR1 is LGHNA and CDR2 is YNFKEQ. The CDR3 has 15 residues. The CDR3 here is CASSQRELSTDTQYF. The CDR3 coding sequence is TGTGCCAGCAGCCAAAGGGAGTTGTCCACAGATACGCAGTATTTT.

The rearrangement uses TRBV5-1 and TRBJ2-7; TRBD1 aligns across 7 bases. CDR1 is SGHRS and CDR2 is YFSETQ in the germline V gene. V shed 1 base and J 6 bases; nucleotides not matched to a gene: 4. The CDR3 spans 13 residues. CDR3 residues: CASSLLGGGEQYF. CDR3 nucleotide sequence: TGCGCCAGCAGCTTGTTAGGGGGCGGCGAGCAGTACTTC.

This clone occurred once. The chain has TRBV9 and TRBJ1-1, with no clear D. Germline V gene data show CDR1 as SGDLS and CDR2 as YYNGEE. Deletions cut 3 bases from V and 1 base from J, with 10 bases between. The CDR3 is 14 residues long. In DNA, the CDR3 is TGTGCCAGCAGCGCAGGTGATACGAACACTGAAGCTTTCTTT. Protein product: CASSAGDTNTEAFF.

This sequence joins TRBV9 and TRBJ2-7; a weak D match, TRBD2 (6 bases). The germline CDR1 and CDR2 sequences are SGDLS and YYNGEE. This CDR3 has 14 residues. The germline V and J ends were trimmed by 4 bases and 0 bases, with 11 bases remaining between them. The CDR3 DNA reads as TGTGCCAGCAGCTCCGGGACTCACTCCTACGAGCAGTACTTC. This sequence encodes CASSSGTHSYEQYF. The full variable domain, completed using reference TRBV9 and TRBJ2-7, is DSGVTQTPKHLITATGQRVTLRCSPRSGDLSVYWYQQSLDQGLQFLIQYYNGEERAKGNILERFSAQQFPDLHSELNLSSLELGDSALYFCASSSGTHSYEQYFGPGTRLTVT.

This chain uses TRBV5-8 with TRBJ2-7; D gene unclear. The CDR3 sequence is 14 residues long. Trimming removed 4 bases from V and 1 base from J, with 12 bases in between. The germline V gene has CDR1 SGHTS and CDR2 YDEGEE. In DNA form, the CDR3 reads TGTGCCAGCAGCCAAGAGTGGACGTCCTACGAGCAGTACTTC. Translated, it gives CASSQEWTSYEQYF.

The chain employs TRBV5-1 and TRBJ1-4; 12 bases agree with TRBD1. The V gene end was trimmed by 4 bases and the J gene end by 8 bases; junction bases not matched to a gene: 6. Germline-derived CDR1 and CDR2 are SGHRS and YFSETQ. The CDR3 runs 15 residues. The CDR3 DNA is TGCGCCAGCAGCCGGGACAGGGGGCGCGGAGAAAAACTGTTTTTT. Translating gives CASSRDRGRGEKLFF.

This chain joins TRBV28 and TRBJ1-5; unclear D gene. The CDR3 covers 13 residues. CDR1 is MDHEN and CDR2 is SYDVKM in the germline V gene. With 6 bases removed from V and 6 bases from J, the gap between germline ends came to 12 bases. This chain's CDR3 is CASRKGLTQPQHF. For the CDR3, the DNA is TGTGCCAGCAGGAAGGGTTTAACTCAGCCCCAGCATTTT. The full variable domain, in which reference TRBV28 and TRBJ1-5 provide the parts outside the CDR3, is DVKVTQSSRYLVKRTGEKVFLECVQDMDHENMFWYRQDPGLGLRLIYFSYDVKMKEKGDIPEGYSVSREKKERFSLILESASTNQTSMYLCASRKGLTQPQHFGDGTRLSIL.

This chain uses TRBV7-2 with TRBJ2-7; 11 nucleotides align to TRBD2. The trim removed 5 bases at V and 2 bases at J, leaving 5 bases unmatched. Germline V lookup: CDR1 SGHTA, CDR2 FQGNSA. There are 15 residues in the CDR3. The CDR3 loop is CASSRTSGGAYEQYF. CDR3 nucleotides: TGTGCCAGCAGCCGAACTAGCGGGGGAGCCTACGAGCAGTACTTC.

This rearrangement joins TRBV5-5 to TRBJ2-7; possibly TRBD2 for D (6 bases). The V gene lost 6 bases and the J gene lost 2 bases, with 12 bases spanning the gap. The CDR3 has 13 residues. Germline CDR1 is SGHKS and CDR2 is YYEKEE (reference sequence). The CDR3 nucleotides read TGTGCCAGCACTCGTCCGGGGGCCTACGAGCAGTACTTC. Translating gives CASTRPGAYEQYF.

V and J are TRBV28 and TRBJ2-1; D unresolved. Germline CDR1 and CDR2: MDHEN and SYDVKM. V shed 4 bases and J shed 12 bases, with 13 bases lying between them. This CDR3 spans 12 amino acids. CDR3 amino acids: CASSYSPSGQFF. Written as DNA, the CDR3 is TGTGCCAGCAGTTACAGCCCATCGGGGCAGTTCTTC.

This chain links TRBV28 with TRBJ1-5, with D hard to call. The CDR3 runs 13 residues. V was cut by 4 bases and J by 6 bases, with 10 bases left in between. CDR1 is MDHEN and CDR2 is SYDVKM in the germline V gene. CDR3 region: CASSSHVGQPQHF. CDR3 nucleotides: TGTGCCAGCAGTTCCCACGTGGGTCAGCCCCAGCATTTT.

This chain connects TRBV25-1 to TRBJ2-3; D uncertain. CDR3 length equals 11 residues. Trimming removed 5 bases at V and 4 bases at J, with 4 bases between. The germline V gene has CDR1 MGHDK and CDR2 SYGVNS. The CDR3 nucleotides are TGTGCCAGCAGTATATCAGATACGCAGTATTTT. Its translation: CASSISDTQYF.

This sequence joins TRBV27 and TRBJ1-1; weak D call: TRBD1 (6 bases). V lost 6 bases, J lost 1 base, and 18 bases lay in between. The CDR3 sequence is 16 residues long. CDR1 is MNHEY, CDR2 SMNVEV, per germline (reference sequence). In DNA form, the CDR3 reads TGTGCCAGCAGGAAGCGGGGGGGCGCGGGGAACACTGAAGCTTTCTTT. It codes for CASRKRGGAGNTEAFF.

This sequence joins TRBV19 and TRBJ1-1, with D maybe TRBD1 (6 bases). The CDR3 spans 17 residues. V was trimmed by 6 bases and J by 5 bases, leaving 25 bases between them. CDR1 is LNHDA and CDR2 is SQIVND in the germline V gene (reference sequence). The CDR3 loop reads CASRSIIGGLKWTEAFF. Here the CDR3 DNA reads TGTGCCAGTAGATCAATAATAGGGGGGTTGAAGTGGACTGAAGCTTTCTTT.

This chain joins TRBV6-1 and TRBJ2-7; D unclear. V was cut by 2 bases and J by 3 bases, with 14 bases left in between. This CDR3 has 15 amino acids. Germline V gives CDR1 MNHNS, CDR2 SASEGT. The CDR3 DNA sequence: TGTGCCAGCAGTGAACCTGGGCAGGCCAACTACGAGCAGTACTTC. It is translated as CASSEPGQANYEQYF.